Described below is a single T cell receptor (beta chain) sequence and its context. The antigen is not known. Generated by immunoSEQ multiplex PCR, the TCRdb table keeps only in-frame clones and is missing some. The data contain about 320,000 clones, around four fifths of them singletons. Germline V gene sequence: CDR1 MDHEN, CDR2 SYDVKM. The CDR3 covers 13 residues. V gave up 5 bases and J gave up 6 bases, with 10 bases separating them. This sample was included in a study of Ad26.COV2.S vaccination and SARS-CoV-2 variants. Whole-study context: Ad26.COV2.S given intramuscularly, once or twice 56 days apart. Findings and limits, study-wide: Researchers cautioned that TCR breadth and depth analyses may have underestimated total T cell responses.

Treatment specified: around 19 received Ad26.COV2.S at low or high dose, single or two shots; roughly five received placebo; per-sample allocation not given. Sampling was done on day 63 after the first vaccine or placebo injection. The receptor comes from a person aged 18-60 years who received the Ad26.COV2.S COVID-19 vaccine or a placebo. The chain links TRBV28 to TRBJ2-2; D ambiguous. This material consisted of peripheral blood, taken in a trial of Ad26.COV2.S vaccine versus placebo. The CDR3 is CASSELSSGELFF. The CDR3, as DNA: TGTGCCAGCAGTGAACTCTCATCCGGGGAGCTGTTTTTT.